The sequence of this TCR beta chain was determined in a study of T cells in narcolepsy (dated 2018 in TCRdb). Context from the whole study: Patients with narcolepsy type 1 or type 2 (NT1, NT2) were enrolled in the study together with healthy control donors. The study used TCR Vbeta sequencing to track clonotypes in blood and CSF while looking for autoreactive T cells in narcolepsy patients that target self-antigens of hypocretin neurons (hypocretin, TRIB2). On the study overall, not on this receptor specifically: No sequences matching autoreactive T cell clones were contained in some blood memory CD4+ repertoires from patients and controls. According to the report, autoreactive clonotypes were detected serially in the blood of the same patients and of different patients, but not in healthy controls. Numbers of sequenced blood memory CD4+ clonotypes were comparable, averaging approximately 42,000 in patients and under 35,000 in controls. Plots that compared CSF and blood CD4+ T cell clonotypes from the same patient highlighted HCRT-specific and TRIB2-specific autoreactive clonotypes.

The library was built by means of the immunoSEQ multiplex PCR assay. In its TCRdb copy, this immuneACCESS table keeps in-frame sequences only and misses some clones. Where compared with another copy, unresolved V genes explain less than half of these, and the others have no known cause. Across this sample there are 27,000 or so clones, with around nine tenths seen only once. The ten largest make up approximately 1.2% of the sample. Based on the germline V gene, the CDR1 and CDR2 sequences are MDHEN and SYDVKM. There are 16 amino acids in the CDR3, from cysteine to phenylalanine inclusive. The kept DNA is CDR3 alone, 48 bases in frame from the first base. The V end loses 3 bases and the J end loses 4 bases, and a stretch of 18 bases separates them. For TCR Vbeta sequencing, memory CD4+ T cells were sorted ex vivo from the peripheral blood of narcolepsy patients and healthy controls. To note about this clone: No antigen is known for it. No base qualities exist here, and no much larger clone lies one base off it.

The chain couples TRBV28 to TRBJ2-5; TRBD2 could be the D gene, as 6 bases match. The receptor was derived from a human donor with narcolepsy. Material for sequencing was CD45RA- memory CD4+ T cells from PBMCs. The sample's cell subset or site, from its label and the paper: memory T cells sorted ex vivo from peripheral blood. The DNA is as follows: TGTGCCAGCAGTTTCTTTCTGTTGGGAGGAGGAGAGACCCAGTACTTC. Translation gives CASSFFLLGGGETQYF.